This T cell receptor beta chain came from a study of cytomegalovirus exposure and HLA in healthy donors. Study details: Sequencing of 150 million to 200 million T cells in an earlier analysis found around 110 million unique TCR beta sequences. Study results and limitations: It was shown in a later analysis that HLA-associated TCR beta chains were more clonally expanded than other, equally common chains. A later analysis reported that several of the most significant clusters appeared to be linked to common viral pathogens, among them Epstein-Barr virus. In a later analysis, the majority of CMV-associated beta chains seemingly showed HLA restriction.

Both 60 Vbeta primers and 13 Jbeta primers went into the PCR. Sequenced by immunoSEQ multiplex PCR; TCRdb stores in-frame clones only, minus some. The table lists some 170,000 clones, roughly 80% of them singletons. The CDR3 totals 11 residues. A note on this clone: What it binds is not known.

The sequencing input was PBMCs. The origin of this receptor is a man in his forties in good health and CMV-seronegative. The chain is built from TRBV21-1 and TRBJ2-7; TRBD1, the table's D call, was not compared with the DNA. TRBV21-1 is reported as a pseudogene. This chain's CDR3 is CAGTGRYEQYF. The DNA of the CDR3 is TGTGCCGGGACAGGGCGCTACGAGCAGTACTTC.